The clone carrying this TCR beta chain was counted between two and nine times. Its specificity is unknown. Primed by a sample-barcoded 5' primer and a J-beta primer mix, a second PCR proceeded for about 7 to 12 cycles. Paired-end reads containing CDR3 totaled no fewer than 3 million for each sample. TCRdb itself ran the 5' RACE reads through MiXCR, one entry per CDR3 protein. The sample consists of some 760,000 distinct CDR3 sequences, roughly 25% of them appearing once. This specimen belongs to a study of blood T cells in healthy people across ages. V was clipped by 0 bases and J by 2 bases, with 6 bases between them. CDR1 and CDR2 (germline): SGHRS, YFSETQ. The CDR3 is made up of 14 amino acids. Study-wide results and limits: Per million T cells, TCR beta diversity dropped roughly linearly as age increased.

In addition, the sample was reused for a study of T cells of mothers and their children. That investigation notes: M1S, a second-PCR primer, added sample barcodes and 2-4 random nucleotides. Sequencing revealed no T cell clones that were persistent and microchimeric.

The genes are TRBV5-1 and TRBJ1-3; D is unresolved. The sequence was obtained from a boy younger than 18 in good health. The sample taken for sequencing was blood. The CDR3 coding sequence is TGCGCCAGCAGCTTGGGAGACGCTGGAAACACCATATATTTT. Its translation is CASSLGDAGNTIYF.